These T cell receptor beta chains were read from a single sample in a study of shared clonotypes between healthy human individuals. TCRdb keeps only in-frame clones here, not all; method: immunoSEQ multiplex PCR. Of 550,000 to 800,000 clones listed, about 74% are singletons. Sequencing input: memory CD4+ T cells sorted from blood. The receptors stem from a woman in her twenties or thirties in good health. Each CDR3 is given with its conserved first and last residue. A D gene is named only where the DNA matches it firmly. The size of a clone is reported for some rows only, either as once, few or many, or as a class for expanded clones.

TRBJ2-5 | NA | TRBV5-1 | TRBD2 | CASTRGGPEGKTQYF | TGCGCCAGCACCCGGGGGGGTCCGGAAGGAAAGACCCAGTACTTC
TRBJ1-1 | NA | TRBV2 | TRBD1 | CASSPGQGAEAFF | TGTGCCAGCAGCCCGGGACAGGGCGCGGAAGCTTTCTTT
TRBJ2-7 | NA | TRBV7-2 | NA | CASSLHSYEQYF | TGTGCCAGCAGCCTCCACTCCTACGAGCAGTACTTC
TRBJ1-1 | NA | TRBV5-6 | NA | CASSLKRNTEAFF | TGTGCCAGCAGCTTGAAAAGGAACACTGAAGCTTTCTTT
TRBJ2-2 | NA | TRBV28 | TRBD2 | CASSLDLAGGSSGELFF | TGTGCCAGCAGTTTAGACCTAGCGGGAGGGTCATCCGGGGAGCTGTTTTTT
TRBJ2-1 | NA | TRBV6-5 | TRBD2 | CASSQRAGDYNEQFF | TGTGCCAGCAGTCAAAGGGCGGGGGACTACAATGAGCAGTTCTTC
TRBJ1-2 | few | TRBV30 | TRBD1 | CAWADRGRGYTF | TGTGCCTGGGCGGACAGGGGAAGAGGCTACACCTTC
TRBJ1-3 | NA | TRBV7-9 | NA | CASSARTGNTIYF | TGTGCCAGCAGCGCCCGGACTGGAAACACCATATATTTT
TRBJ2-3 | NA | TRBV29-1 | NA | CSVRADNTDTQYF | TGCAGCGTGAGGGCTGATAACACAGATACGCAGTATTTT
TRBJ1-1 | NA | TRBV6-1 | NA | CASTSRLNTEAFF | TGTGCCAGCACTAGCCGATTGAACACTGAAGCTTTCTTT
TRBJ1-5 | NA | TRBV6-1 | NA | CASSEWVNPGQPQHF | TGTGCCAGCAGTGAGTGGGTGAATCCAGGGCAGCCCCAGCATTTT
TRBJ2-4 | NA | TRBV19 | TRBD2 | CASSPGLAGGYAKNIQYF | TGTGCCAGTAGCCCGGGACTAGCGGGAGGGTACGCCAAAAACATTCAGTACTTC
TRBJ2-7 | once | TRBV7-9 | NA | CASSSPRWPPTYEQYF | TGTGCCAGCAGCTCCCCCCGGTGGCCCCCTACCTACGAGCAGTACTTC
TRBJ2-3 | NA | TRBV14 | TRBD1 | CASSQVGDRPADTQYF | TGTGCCAGCAGCCAAGTGGGGGACAGACCGGCAGATACGCAGTATTTT
TRBJ2-1 | NA | TRBV14 | TRBD2 | CASSHGLGAFYNEQFF | TGTGCCAGCAGCCACGGACTAGGGGCTTTCTACAATGAGCAGTTCTTC
TRBJ2-5 | NA | TRBV25-1 | TRBD2 | CASSEGLAETQYF | TGTGCCAGCAGTGAAGGACTAGCGGAGACCCAGTACTTC
TRBJ2-7 | NA | TRBV6-1 | NA | CASSAGASSPLDYEQYF | TGTGCCAGCAGTGCCGGGGCGAGTAGTCCACTAGACTACGAGCAGTACTTC
TRBJ2-3 | NA | TRBV7-2 | TRBD1 | CASDPTGGKWTDTQYF | TGTGCCAGCGACCCAACAGGGGGTAAATGGACAGATACGCAGTATTTT
TRBJ2-7 | NA | TRBV25-1 | NA | CASSERPPLNEQYF | TGTGCCAGCAGTGAACGCCCACCATTGAACGAGCAGTACTTC
TRBJ2-7 | NA | TRBV28 | NA | CASSLWDSPYEQYF | TGTGCCAGCAGTTTATGGGACAGTCCCTACGAGCAGTACTTC
TRBJ2-3 | NA | TRBV5-1 | NA | CASNENADSTDTQYF | TGCGCCAGCAACGAAAACGCGGACAGCACAGATACGCAGTATTTT
TRBJ1-2 | many | TRBV13 | TRBD1 | CASSTRRTGNYGYTF | TGTGCCAGCAGCACCAGAAGGACAGGCAACTATGGCTACACCTTC
TRBJ2-3 | NA | TRBV7-3 | TRBD1 | CASSSTGEGLTDTQYF | TGTGCCAGCAGCTCCACAGGGGAAGGGTTAACAGATACGCAGTATTTT
TRBJ2-1 | NA | TRBV27 | NA | CASSRSYNEQFF | TGTGCCAGCAGTCGTTCCTACAATGAGCAGTTCTTC
TRBJ1-1 | NA | TRBV7-9 | NA | CASSLSGGEAFF | TGTGCCAGCAGTCTCTCGGGGGGTGAAGCTTTCTTT
TRBJ1-2 | NA | TRBV28 | NA | CASSRDYSRGYTF | TGTGCCAGCAGTCGGGACTACTCCCGTGGCTACACCTTC
TRBJ1-5 | many | TRBV15 | NA | CATSRQHNQPQHF | TGTGCCACCAGCAGACAGCACAATCAGCCCCAGCATTTT
TRBJ2-7 | NA | TRBV21-1 | NA | CASSKAGATVYEQYF | TGTGCCAGCAGCAAAGCGGGGGCAACGGTCTACGAGCAGTACTTC
TRBJ2-2 | NA | TRBV7-9 | TRBD1 | CASSLLVGRGRIGELFF | TGTGCCAGCAGCTTGTTGGTTGGCAGGGGGCGTATCGGGGAGCTGTTTTTT
TRBJ2-7 | many | TRBV2 | NA | CASHPLAGAGEQYF | TGTGCCAGCCACCCTCTGGCAGGGGCGGGCGAGCAGTACTTC
TRBJ2-2 | once | TRBV10-2 | NA | CASNSGGTGELFF | TGCGCCAGCAACAGTGGGGGCACCGGGGAGCTGTTTTTT
TRBJ1-5 | NA | TRBV6-6 | NA | CASVGGWGGSQPQHF | TGTGCCAGCGTTGGAGGTTGGGGCGGGAGTCAGCCCCAGCATTTT
TRBJ1-1 | NA | TRBV7-9 | NA | CASSSSGGTEAFF | TGTGCCAGCAGCTCGAGTGGCGGAACTGAAGCTTTCTTT
TRBJ2-5 | few | TRBV28 | TRBD1 | CASSRMDRDQETQYF | TGTGCCAGCAGTCGGATGGACAGGGATCAAGAGACCCAGTACTTC
TRBJ1-4 | NA | TRBV2 | TRBD1 | CASSRTNPGQGFEKLFF | TGTGCCAGCAGCCGGACCAACCCGGGACAGGGTTTTGAAAAACTGTTTTTT
TRBJ1-2 | once | TRBV14 | TRBD1 | CASSIQGAHGYTF | TGTGCCAGCAGCATACAGGGGGCGCATGGCTACACCTTC
TRBJ1-4 | NA | TRBV5-1 | NA | CASSSGDRDTGQLFF | TGCGCCAGCAGCTCGGGGGACCGGGACACGGGACAACTGTTTTTT
TRBJ2-4 | NA | TRBV15 | NA | CATSSSARAGYENIQYF | TGTGCCACCAGCAGTTCAGCCCGGGCGGGCTACGAAAACATTCAGTACTTC
TRBJ2-7 | NA | TRBV28 | NA | CASQSSYEQYF | TGTGCCAGCCAGAGCTCCTACGAGCAGTACTTC
TRBJ1-5 | NA | TRBV2 | TRBD1 | CASSEEQGANQPQHF | TGTGCCAGCAGTGAAGAACAGGGGGCCAATCAGCCCCAGCATTTT
TRBJ2-5 | once | TRBV28 | TRBD2 | CASSFNGAGGSTETQYF | TGTGCCAGCAGCTTTAATGGGGCGGGAGGCTCCACAGAGACCCAGTACTTC
TRBJ2-7 | once | TRBV7-2 | TRBD2 | CASSPPGGGAYEQYF | TGTGCCAGCAGCCCCCCGGGAGGGGGAGCCTACGAGCAGTACTTC
TRBJ1-3 | NA | TRBV4-1 | NA | CASSHRRTAETSGNTIYF | TGCGCCAGCAGCCACCGCCGGACAGCCGAAACCTCTGGAAACACCATATATTTT
TRBJ1-1 | NA | TRBV10-1 | NA | CASSESPITEAFF | TGCGCCAGCAGTGAGAGTCCGATCACTGAAGCTTTCTTT
TRBJ1-2 | NA | TRBV28 | TRBD1 | CASSLQGARGYTF | TGTGCCAGCAGTTTACAGGGGGCGAGGGGCTACACCTTC
TRBJ1-2 | few | TRBV11-2 | NA | CASSLVAGSNYGYTF | TGTGCCAGCAGCTTAGTAGCAGGATCTAACTATGGCTACACCTTC
TRBJ2-1 | NA | TRBV18 | NA | CASSPRIRVDNEQFF | TGTGCCAGCTCACCACGCATACGCGTGGACAATGAGCAGTTCTTC
TRBJ1-1 | NA | TRBV7-9 | NA | CASSFLVNTEAFF | TGTGCCAGCAGCTTTTTGGTGAACACTGAAGCTTTCTTT
TRBJ1-2 | few | TRBV2 | NA | CASSDRGNYGYTF | TGTGCCAGCAGTGATAGGGGAAACTATGGCTACACCTTC
TRBJ1-5 | NA | TRBV19 | NA | CASSTTASNQPQHF | TGTGCCAGTAGTACGACAGCTAGCAATCAGCCCCAGCATTTT
TRBJ1-5 | NA | TRBV6-1 | NA | CASSEASGGTGQPQHF | TGTGCCAGCAGTGAAGCGTCGGGGGGCACGGGTCAGCCCCAGCATTTT
TRBJ2-1 | NA | TRBV2 | TRBD2 | CASRNTSVSEQFF | TGTGCCAGCAGAAACACTAGCGTGAGTGAGCAGTTCTTC
TRBJ2-1 | NA | TRBV28 | NA | CASSRTMNEQFF | TGTGCCAGCAGCAGGACTATGAATGAGCAGTTCTTC
TRBJ2-1 | few | TRBV18 | NA | CASSPWQRVENEQFF | TGTGCCAGCTCACCATGGCAGCGGGTGGAGAATGAGCAGTTCTTC
TRBJ2-7 | NA | TRBV7-8 | TRBD1 | CASSLNGQGVLEQYF | TGTGCCAGCAGCTTGAACGGACAGGGGGTTCTCGAGCAGTACTTC